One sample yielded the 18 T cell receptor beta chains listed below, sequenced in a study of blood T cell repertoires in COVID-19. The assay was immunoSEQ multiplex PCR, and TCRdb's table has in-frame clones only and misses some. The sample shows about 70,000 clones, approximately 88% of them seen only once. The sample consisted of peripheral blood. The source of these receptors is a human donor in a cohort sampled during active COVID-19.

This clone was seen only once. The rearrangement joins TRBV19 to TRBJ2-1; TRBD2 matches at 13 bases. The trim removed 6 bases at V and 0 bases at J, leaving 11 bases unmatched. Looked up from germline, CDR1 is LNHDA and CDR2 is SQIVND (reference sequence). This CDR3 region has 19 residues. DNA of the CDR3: TGTGCCAGTAGCGATGGGGGACTAGCGGGACCGAGCTCCTACAATGAGCAGTTCTTC. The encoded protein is CASSDGGLAGPSSYNEQFF. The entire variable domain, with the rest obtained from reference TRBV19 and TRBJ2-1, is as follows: DGGITQSPKYLFRKEGQNVTLSCEQNLNHDAMYWYRQDPGQGLRLIYYSQIVNDFQKGDIAEGYSVSREKKESFPLTVTSAQKNPTAFYLCASSDGGLAGPSSYNEQFFGPGTRLTVL.

As DNA, the CDR3 is TGTGCCAGCATCCGGTCGAAAGATACGCAGTATTTT. The encoded protein is CASIRSKDTQYF. This chain uses TRBV28 with TRBJ2-3; unclear D gene. The V end lost 7 bases, the J end lost 5 bases, and 10 bases lay between the germline ends. Germline V lookup: CDR1 MDHEN, CDR2 SYDVKM. The CDR3 loop spans 12 amino acids.

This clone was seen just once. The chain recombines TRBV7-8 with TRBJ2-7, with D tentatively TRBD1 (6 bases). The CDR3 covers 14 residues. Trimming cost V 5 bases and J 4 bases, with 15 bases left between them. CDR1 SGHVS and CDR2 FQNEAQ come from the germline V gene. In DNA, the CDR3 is TGTGCCAGCAGCCCCCCCGACAGGACATACGAGCAGTACTTC. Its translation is CASSPPDRTYEQYF.

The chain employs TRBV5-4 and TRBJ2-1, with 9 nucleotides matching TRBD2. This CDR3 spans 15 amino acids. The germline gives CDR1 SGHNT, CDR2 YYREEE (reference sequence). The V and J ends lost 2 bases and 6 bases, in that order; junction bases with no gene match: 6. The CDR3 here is CASSLGLASFNEQFF. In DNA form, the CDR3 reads TGTGCCAGCAGCTTAGGACTAGCGTCTTTCAATGAGCAGTTCTTC. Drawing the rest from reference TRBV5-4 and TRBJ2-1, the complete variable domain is ETGVTQSPTHLIKTRGQQVTLRCSSQSGHNTVSWYQQALGQGPQFIFQYYREEENGRGNFPPRFSGLQFPNYSSELNVNALELDDSALYLCASSLGLASFNEQFFGPGTRLTVL.

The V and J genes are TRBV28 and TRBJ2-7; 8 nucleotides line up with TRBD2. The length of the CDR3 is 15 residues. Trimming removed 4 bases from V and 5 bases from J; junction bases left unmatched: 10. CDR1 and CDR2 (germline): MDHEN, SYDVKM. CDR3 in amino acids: CASSWVSGSAHEQYF. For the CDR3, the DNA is TGTGCCAGCAGTTGGGTGAGCGGGAGTGCACACGAGCAGTACTTC. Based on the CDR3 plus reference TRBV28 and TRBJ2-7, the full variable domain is DVKVTQSSRYLVKRTGEKVFLECVQDMDHENMFWYRQDPGLGLRLIYFSYDVKMKEKGDIPEGYSVSREKKERFSLILESASTNQTSMYLCASSWVSGSAHEQYFGPGTRLTVT.

CDR3 sequence reads: CASSFVAGGMGNEQFF. CDR3 DNA: TGTGCCAGCAGTTTTGTAGCGGGGGGGATGGGGAATGAGCAGTTCTTC. V and J are TRBV6-5 and TRBJ2-1; the match to TRBD2 covers 11 bases. The CDR3 sequence is 16 residues long. The J segment lost 7 bases and the V segment lost 4 bases, leaving 9 bases of the junction unmatched. Germline CDR1 reads MNHEY; CDR2 reads SVGAGI.

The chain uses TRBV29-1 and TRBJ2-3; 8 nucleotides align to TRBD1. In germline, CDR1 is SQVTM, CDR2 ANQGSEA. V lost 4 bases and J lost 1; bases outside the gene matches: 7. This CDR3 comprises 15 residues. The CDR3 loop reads CSVVFVGQGTDTQYF. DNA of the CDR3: TGCAGCGTTGTTTTTGTGGGACAGGGCACAGATACGCAGTATTTT.

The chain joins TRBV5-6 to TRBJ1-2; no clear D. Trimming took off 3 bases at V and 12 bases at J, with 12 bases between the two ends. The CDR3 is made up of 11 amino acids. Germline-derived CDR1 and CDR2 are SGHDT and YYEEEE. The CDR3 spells CASSSREADTF. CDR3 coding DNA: TGTGCCAGCAGCTCCCGGGAGGCCGACACCTTC.

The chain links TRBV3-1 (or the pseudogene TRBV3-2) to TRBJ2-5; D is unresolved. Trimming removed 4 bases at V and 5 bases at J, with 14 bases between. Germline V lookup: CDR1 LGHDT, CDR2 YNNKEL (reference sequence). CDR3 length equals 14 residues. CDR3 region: CASSPETPRETQYF. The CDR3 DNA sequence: TGTGCCAGCAGCCCCGAGACCCCTAGGGAGACCCAGTACTTC.

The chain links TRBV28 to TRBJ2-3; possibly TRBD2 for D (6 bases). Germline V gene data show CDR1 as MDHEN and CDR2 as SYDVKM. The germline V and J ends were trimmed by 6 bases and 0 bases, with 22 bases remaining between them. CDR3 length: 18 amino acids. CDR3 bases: TGTGCCAGCAGCCTCCCCCTTGAGGGACTCCGGAGCACAGATACGCAGTATTTT. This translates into CASSLPLEGLRSTDTQYF.

The CDR3: CASSEDRVDEKLFF. The CDR3 coding sequence is TGTGCCAGCAGTGAAGACAGGGTGGATGAAAAACTGTTTTTT. This chain joins TRBV6-1 and TRBJ1-4, with D possibly matching TRBD1 (6 bases). CDR3 length equals 14 residues. Trimming took 1 base from V and 6 from J, leaving 9 bases between them. Germline-derived CDR1 and CDR2 are MNHNS and SASEGT.

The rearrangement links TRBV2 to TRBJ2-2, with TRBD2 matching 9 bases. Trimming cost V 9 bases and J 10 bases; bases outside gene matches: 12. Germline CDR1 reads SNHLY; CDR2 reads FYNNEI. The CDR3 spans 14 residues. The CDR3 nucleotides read TGTGCCAGGGCAAGGACTAGCGCGCCGCTGGAGCTGTTTTTT. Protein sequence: CARARTSAPLELFF.

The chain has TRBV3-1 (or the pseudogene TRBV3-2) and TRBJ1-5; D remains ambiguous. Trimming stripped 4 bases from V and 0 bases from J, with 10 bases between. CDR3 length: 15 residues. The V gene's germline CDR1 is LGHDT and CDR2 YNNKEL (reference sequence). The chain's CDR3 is CASSRGGNSNQPQHF. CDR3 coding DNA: TGTGCCAGCAGCCGAGGCGGAAATAGCAATCAGCCCCAGCATTTT.

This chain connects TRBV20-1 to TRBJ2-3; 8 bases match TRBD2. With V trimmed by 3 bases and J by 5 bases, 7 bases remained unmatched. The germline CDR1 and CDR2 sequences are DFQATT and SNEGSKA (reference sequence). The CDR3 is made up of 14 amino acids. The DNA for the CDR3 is TGCAGTGCTAGTGCCGGGGGGGCGGTAGATACGCAGTATTTT. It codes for CSASAGGAVDTQYF.

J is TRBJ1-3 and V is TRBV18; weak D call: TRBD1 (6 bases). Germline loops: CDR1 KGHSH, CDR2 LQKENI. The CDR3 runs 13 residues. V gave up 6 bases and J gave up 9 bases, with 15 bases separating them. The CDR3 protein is CASSQPLQGTIYF. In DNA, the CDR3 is TGTGCCAGCTCCCAGCCCTTACAGGGCACCATATATTTT.

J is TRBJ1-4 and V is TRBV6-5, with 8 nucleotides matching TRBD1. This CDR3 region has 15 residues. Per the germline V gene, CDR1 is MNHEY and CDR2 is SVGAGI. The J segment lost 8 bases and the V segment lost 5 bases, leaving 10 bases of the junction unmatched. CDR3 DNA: TGTGCCAGCAGTCAATACAGGGGGGTTAACGAAAAACTGTTTTTT. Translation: CASSQYRGVNEKLFF.

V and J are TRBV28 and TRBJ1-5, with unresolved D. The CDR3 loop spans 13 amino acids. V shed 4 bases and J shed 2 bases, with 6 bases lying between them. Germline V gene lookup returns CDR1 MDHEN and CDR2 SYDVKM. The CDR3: CASSSFGNQPQHF. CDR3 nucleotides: TGTGCCAGCAGTTCATTTGGCAATCAGCCCCAGCATTTT. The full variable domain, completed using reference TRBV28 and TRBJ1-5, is DVKVTQSSRYLVKRTGEKVFLECVQDMDHENMFWYRQDPGLGLRLIYFSYDVKMKEKGDIPEGYSVSREKKERFSLILESASTNQTSMYLCASSSFGNQPQHFGDGTRLSIL.

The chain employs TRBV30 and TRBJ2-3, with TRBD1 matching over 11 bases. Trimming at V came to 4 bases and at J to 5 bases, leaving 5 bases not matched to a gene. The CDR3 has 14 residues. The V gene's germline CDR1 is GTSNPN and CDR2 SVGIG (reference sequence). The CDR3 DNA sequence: TGTGCCTGGATGGACAGGGGGCGGGGAGATACGCAGTATTTT. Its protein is CAWMDRGRGDTQYF.